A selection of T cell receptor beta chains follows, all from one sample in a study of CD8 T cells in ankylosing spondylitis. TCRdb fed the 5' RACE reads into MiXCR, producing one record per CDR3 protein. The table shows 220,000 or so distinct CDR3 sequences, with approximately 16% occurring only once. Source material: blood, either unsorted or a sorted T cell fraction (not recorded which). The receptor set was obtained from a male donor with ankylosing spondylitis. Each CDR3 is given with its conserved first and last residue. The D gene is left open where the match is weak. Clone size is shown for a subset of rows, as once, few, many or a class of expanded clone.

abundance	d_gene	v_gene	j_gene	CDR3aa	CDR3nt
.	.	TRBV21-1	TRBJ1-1	CASSKVRGLNTEAFF	TGTGCCAGCAGCAAAGTCAGGGGGCTGAACACTGAAGCTTTCTTT
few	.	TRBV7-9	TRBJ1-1	CASSDRTGRMNTEAFF	TGTGCCAGCAGCGACCGCACTGGACGGATGAACACTGAAGCTTTCTTT
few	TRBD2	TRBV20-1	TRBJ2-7	CSASTAGEYYEQYF	TGCAGTGCTAGTACAGCGGGAGAATACTACGAGCAGTACTTC
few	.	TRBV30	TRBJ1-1	CAWTPGTGAEAFF	TGTGCCTGGACGCCCGGGACGGGAGCTGAAGCTTTCTTT
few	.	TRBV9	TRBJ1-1	CASSVGERSTEAFF	TGTGCCAGCAGCGTAGGGGAGAGGAGCACTGAAGCTTTCTTT
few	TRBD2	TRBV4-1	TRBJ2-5	CASSHRVAGGSQETQYF	TGCGCCAGCAGCCATCGGGTAGCGGGGGGGTCACAAGAGACCCAGTACTTC
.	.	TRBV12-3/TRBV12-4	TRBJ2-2	CASSLVTLNTGELFF	TGTGCCAGCAGTTTAGTTACTCTGAACACCGGGGAGCTGTTTTTT
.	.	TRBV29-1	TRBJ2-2	CSVVAGEGAGELFF	TGCAGCGTTGTTGCAGGGGAGGGAGCCGGGGAGCTGTTTTTT
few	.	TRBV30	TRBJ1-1	CAWSAVGKSLNTEAFF	TGTGCCTGGAGTGCGGTGGGAAAGTCGCTGAACACTGAAGCTTTCTTT
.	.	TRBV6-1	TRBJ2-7	CASSEAMGTSYEQYF	TGTGCCAGCAGTGAAGCGATGGGGACTTCCTACGAGCAGTACTTC
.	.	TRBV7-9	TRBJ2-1	CASSIPSYNEQFF	TGTGCCAGCAGCATACCCAGCTACAATGAGCAGTTCTTC
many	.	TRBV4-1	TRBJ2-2	CASSHDRSGELFF	TGCGCCAGCAGCCACGACAGGTCCGGGGAGCTGTTTTTT